The clone carrying this T cell receptor beta chain appeared many times. As yet, its antigen is unknown. The data are from a study of T cell repertoires in cytomegalovirus infection. On the study more broadly: Public TCR beta signature analysis indicated the presence of both CMV infection and matching HLA type.

One entry per CDR3 protein, called by TCRdb with MiXCR from the reads. This table has about 900,000 distinct CDR3 sequences, 30% to 40% appearing once. In germline, CDR1 is SGHTA, CDR2 FQGNSA. After removal of 3 bases from V and 8 bases from J, the junction contained 8 bases not matched to a gene. The CDR3 sequence is 15 residues long. This sequence originates from a human donor in good health (CMV status not recorded). Some clones in this sample may be carry-over from other donors' samples. The starting material was cultured CD8+ T cells from PBMCs, obtained from culture after CMV antigen stimulation. The rearrangement joins TRBV7-2 to TRBJ1-4; 8 nucleotides agree with TRBD1. The CDR3 protein is CASSLMDRVGEKLFF. As DNA, the CDR3 is TGTGCCAGCAGCTTGATGGACAGGGTCGGAGAAAAACTGTTTTTT.